The following is a T cell receptor beta chain sequence with its context. These data are taken from a study of blood T cell repertoires in COVID-19. Study context: Some COVID-19 samples were acute and others convalescent; all came from the United States, Italy and Spain.

In the authors' methods: Researchers report that nucleated cell counts were estimated from reference gene primer amplification. Clones were sequenced by immunoSEQ multiplex PCR, and TCRdb holds only the in-frame ones, with some missing. Clone size and the V and J calls come from that table; the DNA yielded D and trimming. Altogether about 120,000 clones are present, approximately 82% being singletons, with the ten largest covering 3.8%. Germline V gene data show CDR1 as SGHTA and CDR2 as FQGNSA. The V gene lost 0 bases and the J gene lost 13 bases, with 16 bases spanning the gap. The CDR3 length is 15 residues.

The sequencing input was peripheral blood. The rearrangement links TRBV7-2 to TRBJ1-6; D call uncertain. The TCR comes from a woman aged 45-65 years with acute or convalescent COVID-19. CDR3 loop: CASSLASSETVPLHF. The CDR3 coding sequence is TGTGCCAGCAGCTTAGCGAGTTCGGAAACAGTTCCCCTCCACTTT.